The T cell receptor beta chain under discussion was sequenced for a study of blood T cell repertoires in COVID-19. The repertoire was sequenced with immunoSEQ multiplex PCR; TCRdb's copy has only in-frame clones and lacks some. The sample lists hundreds of thousands of clones, roughly 90% occurring once. The sequence derives from a woman under 40 with active or convalescent COVID-19. Material for sequencing was peripheral blood.

CDR3 sequence: CASSPTTGGMNTEAFF. The DNA of the CDR3 is TGTGCCAGCAGTCCAACAACCGGGGGAATGAACACTGAAGCTTTCTTT. The genes are TRBV6-6 and TRBJ1-1; D is perhaps TRBD1 (5 bases). CDR3 length: 16 residues. Per the germline V gene, CDR1 is MNHNY and CDR2 is SVGAGI (reference sequence). Trimming left V 5 bases short and J 0 bases short, with 16 bases between.